Listed below are T cell receptor beta chains from one sample, sequenced in a study of blood T cell repertoires in COVID-19. TCRdb's copy holds only in-frame clones and misses some; the assay was immunoSEQ multiplex PCR. The sample includes about 300,000 clones, around 92% seen only once; the top ten take approximately 6.5%. Sequenced: peripheral blood. Every receptor here comes from a man between 18 and 29 years old who had recovered from COVID-19. The CDR3 runs from the conserved cysteine through the conserved F or W. The order of the fields is V gene, D gene, clone size, J gene, CDR3 protein, CDR3 DNA. A D gene is named only where the DNA matches it firmly. Rows may omit the clone size; those that give it use once, few, many or a size class.

v_gene: TRBV19
d_gene: .
abundance: .
j_gene: TRBJ2-2
CDR3aa: CASSETGSWSGELFF
CDR3nt: TGTGCCAGTAGTGAAACAGGGAGTTGGTCCGGGGAGCTGTTTTTT

v_gene: TRBV5-6
d_gene: .
abundance: .
j_gene: TRBJ1-1
CDR3aa: CASSFSWSGGMNTEAFF
CDR3nt: TGTGCCAGCAGCTTTTCATGGTCGGGAGGAATGAACACTGAAGCTTTCTTT

v_gene: TRBV6-5
d_gene: TRBD1
abundance: .
j_gene: TRBJ1-2
CDR3aa: CASSYSGTGGTYGYTF
CDR3nt: TGTGCCAGCAGTTACTCTGGGACAGGGGGCACCTATGGCTACACCTTC

v_gene: TRBV19
d_gene: TRBD1
abundance: .
j_gene: TRBJ1-1
CDR3aa: CASSMAGGQGGYTEAFF
CDR3nt: TGTGCCAGTAGTATGGCCGGGGGACAGGGGGGGTACACTGAAGCTTTCTTT

v_gene: TRBV19
d_gene: .
abundance: .
j_gene: TRBJ2-5
CDR3aa: CASSFQGETQYF
CDR3nt: TGTGCCAGTAGCTTTCAGGGAGAGACCCAGTACTTC

v_gene: TRBV5-4
d_gene: .
abundance: .
j_gene: TRBJ1-1
CDR3aa: CASSLGAGKLNTEAFF
CDR3nt: TGTGCCAGCAGCTTGGGGGCGGGTAAATTGAACACTGAAGCTTTCTTT

v_gene: TRBV7-9
d_gene: TRBD1
abundance: .
j_gene: TRBJ2-1
CDR3aa: CASSLGTGGSYNEQFF
CDR3nt: TGTGCCAGCAGCCTAGGGACAGGGGGCTCCTACAATGAGCAGTTCTTC

v_gene: TRBV5-5
d_gene: TRBD1
abundance: few
j_gene: TRBJ2-1
CDR3aa: CASSLGAGTGQYNEQFF
CDR3nt: TGTGCCAGCAGCTTGGGGGCGGGGACAGGGCAATACAATGAGCAGTTCTTC

v_gene: TRBV12-5
d_gene: TRBD1
abundance: .
j_gene: TRBJ1-4
CDR3aa: CASGLGGDRLASKLFF
CDR3nt: TGTGCTAGTGGTTTGGGGGGGGACAGGTTGGCTTCAAAACTGTTTTTT

v_gene: TRBV4-3
d_gene: TRBD2
abundance: .
j_gene: TRBJ2-5
CDR3aa: CASSRQLAGGETQYF
CDR3nt: TGCGCCAGCAGCCGACAACTAGCGGGGGGAGAGACCCAGTACTTC

v_gene: TRBV29-1
d_gene: .
abundance: .
j_gene: TRBJ1-5
CDR3aa: CSVVVGLDQPQHF
CDR3nt: TGCAGCGTTGTCGTGGGGCTGGATCAGCCCCAGCATTTT

v_gene: TRBV5-6
d_gene: .
abundance: .
j_gene: TRBJ2-7
CDR3aa: CASSLSSYEQYF
CDR3nt: TGTGCCAGCAGTCTGAGCTCCTACGAGCAGTACTTC

v_gene: TRBV7-9
d_gene: .
abundance: .
j_gene: TRBJ2-5
CDR3aa: CASSSDFETQYF
CDR3nt: TGTGCCAGCAGCTCAGATTTTGAGACCCAGTACTTC

v_gene: TRBV5-1
d_gene: TRBD1
abundance: .
j_gene: TRBJ1-2
CDR3aa: CASTNDPGQASLGYGYTF
CDR3nt: TGCGCCAGCACTAACGATCCGGGACAGGCTTCCTTGGGCTATGGCTACACCTTC

v_gene: TRBV24-1
d_gene: .
abundance: .
j_gene: TRBJ2-5
CDR3aa: CATSDADGKETQYF
CDR3nt: TGTGCCACCAGTGATGCCGACGGGAAAGAGACCCAGTACTTC

v_gene: TRBV18
d_gene: TRBD2
abundance: .
j_gene: TRBJ2-7
CDR3aa: CASSPQARTSGSYEQYF
CDR3nt: TGTGCCAGCTCACCCCAAGCCCGGACTAGCGGGAGCTACGAGCAGTACTTC

v_gene: TRBV7-8
d_gene: .
abundance: .
j_gene: TRBJ2-5
CDR3aa: CASSLWALEGETQYF
CDR3nt: TGTGCCAGCAGCTTATGGGCCCTCGAAGGAGAGACCCAGTACTTC

v_gene: TRBV7-9
d_gene: .
abundance: .
j_gene: TRBJ1-1
CDR3aa: CASSTLRDMLPNTEAFF
CDR3nt: TGTGCCAGCAGCACCCTTCGGGACATGCTACCGAACACTGAAGCTTTCTTT